This passage covers 6 T cell receptor beta chains from one sample sequenced in a study of blood T cell repertoires in COVID-19. Sequencing was performed with immunoSEQ multiplex PCR; in TCRdb, only in-frame clones are kept and a portion is missing. The table records 310,000 or so clones, around 89% of them present only once. The sample taken for sequencing was PBMCs or T cells enriched from blood (not recorded which). Receptor source: a woman in her thirties or forties who had recovered from COVID-19.

The V and J genes are TRBV3-1 (or the pseudogene TRBV3-2) and TRBJ2-7; possible D gene TRBD2, 6 bases. Germline V lookup: CDR1 LGHDT, CDR2 YNNKEL (reference sequence). V was cut by 0 bases and J by 9 bases, with 12 bases left in between. The CDR3 runs 13 residues. The CDR3 coding sequence is TGTGCCAGCAGCCAAGACCGGCTAGCGTCGCAGTACTTC. Encoded protein: CASSQDRLASQYF.

The gene calls are TRBV9 and TRBJ2-3; 8 bases map to TRBD2. V lost 4 bases and J lost 2; bases outside the gene matches: 3. This CDR3 is 14 amino acids long. CDR1 and CDR2 from the germline V gene are SGDLS and YYNGEE. This CDR3 reads CASSTGGATDTQYF. Here the CDR3 DNA reads TGTGCCAGCAGCACGGGGGGGGCCACAGATACGCAGTATTTT.

The gene calls are TRBV6-2 or TRBV6-3 and TRBJ1-5, with 7 bases fitting TRBD1. The CDR3 has 18 residues. The junction had 12 bases not matched to a gene; V was cut back by 3 bases and J by 1 base. Germline CDR1 and CDR2: MNHEY and SVGEGT. DNA for the CDR3: TGTGCCAGCAGTTATCGGGCGAAACAGGGGACAAGCAATCAGCCCCAGCATTTT. Its translation is CASSYRAKQGTSNQPQHF.

This clone has only one observation. The chain carries TRBV11-2 and TRBJ2-7; TRBD1 agrees at 9 bases. CDR1 and CDR2 from the germline V gene are SGHAT and FQNNGV. CDR3 length equals 16 residues. V was clipped by 0 bases and J by 7 bases; unmatched bases: 10. The chain's CDR3 is CASSLDLGQGGEEQYF. CDR3 sequence (DNA): TGTGCCAGCAGCTTAGACTTGGGACAGGGTGGTGAGGAGCAGTACTTC.

J is TRBJ2-1 and V is TRBV9; 9 bases map to TRBD1. This CDR3 has 15 residues. CDR1 is SGDLS and CDR2 is YYNGEE in the germline V gene. The J segment lost 0 bases and the V segment lost 2 bases, leaving 0 bases of the junction unmatched. As DNA, the CDR3 is TGTGCCAGCAGCGTGACAGGGGGCTCCTACAATGAGCAGTTCTTC. Translating gives CASSVTGGSYNEQFF.

The chain employs TRBV13 and TRBJ1-4; tentative D call: TRBD1 (6 bases). V shed 0 bases and J shed 8 bases, with 10 bases lying between them. The CDR3 contains 14 residues. Germline V gene lookup returns CDR1 PRHDT and CDR2 FYEKMQ (reference sequence). The chain's CDR3 is CASSLGGAGEKLFF. For the CDR3, the DNA is TGTGCCAGCAGCTTAGGGGGGGCAGGAGAAAAACTGTTTTTT.